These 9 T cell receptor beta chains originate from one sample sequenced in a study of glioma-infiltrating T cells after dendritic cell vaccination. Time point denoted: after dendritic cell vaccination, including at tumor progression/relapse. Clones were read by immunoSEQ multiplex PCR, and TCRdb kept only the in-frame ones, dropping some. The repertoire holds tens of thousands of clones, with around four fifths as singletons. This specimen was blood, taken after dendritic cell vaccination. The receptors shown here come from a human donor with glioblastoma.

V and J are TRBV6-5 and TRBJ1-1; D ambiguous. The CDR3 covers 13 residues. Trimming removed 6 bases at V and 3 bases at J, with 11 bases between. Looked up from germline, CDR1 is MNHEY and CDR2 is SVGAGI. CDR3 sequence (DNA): TGTGCCAGCAGACGGAGTTTGGACACTGAAGCTTTCTTT. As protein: CASRRSLDTEAFF.

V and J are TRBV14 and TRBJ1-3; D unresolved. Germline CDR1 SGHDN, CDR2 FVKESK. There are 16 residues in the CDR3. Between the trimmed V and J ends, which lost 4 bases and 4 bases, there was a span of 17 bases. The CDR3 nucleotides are TGTGCCAGCAGCCCCCTGACCGACTCGGTCGGAAACACCATATATTTT. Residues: CASSPLTDSVGNTIYF.

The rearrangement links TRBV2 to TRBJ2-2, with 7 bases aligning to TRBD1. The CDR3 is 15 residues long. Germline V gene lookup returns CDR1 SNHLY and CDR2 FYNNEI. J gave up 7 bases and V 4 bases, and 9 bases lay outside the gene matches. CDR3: CASSVDRANVGELFF. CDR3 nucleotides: TGTGCCAGCAGTGTAGACAGGGCGAACGTCGGGGAGCTGTTTTTT.

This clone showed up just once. The CDR3 nucleotides read TGTGCCAGCAGTCTGACTAAAAACTATGGCTACACCTTC. Its translation: CASSLTKNYGYTF. V gene TRBV27 combines with J gene TRBJ1-2; D remains ambiguous. This CDR3 comprises 13 residues. With 5 bases removed from V and 2 bases from J, the gap between germline ends came to 9 bases. The germline V gene has CDR1 MNHEY and CDR2 SMNVEV (reference sequence).

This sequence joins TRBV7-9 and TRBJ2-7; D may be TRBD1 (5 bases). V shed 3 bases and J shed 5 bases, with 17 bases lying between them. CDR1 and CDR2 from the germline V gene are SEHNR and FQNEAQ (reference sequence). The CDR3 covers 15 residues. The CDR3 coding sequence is TGTGCCAGCAGCTTGGGGTCCGGGCAGGGCGACGAGCAGTACTTC. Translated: CASSLGSGQGDEQYF.

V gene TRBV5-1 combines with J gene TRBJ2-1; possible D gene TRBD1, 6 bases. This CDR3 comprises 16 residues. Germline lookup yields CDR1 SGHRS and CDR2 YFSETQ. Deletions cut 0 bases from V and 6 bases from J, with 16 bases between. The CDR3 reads CASSLVQGGRGNEQFF. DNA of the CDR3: TGCGCCAGCAGCTTGGTACAGGGTGGTCGCGGCAATGAGCAGTTCTTC.

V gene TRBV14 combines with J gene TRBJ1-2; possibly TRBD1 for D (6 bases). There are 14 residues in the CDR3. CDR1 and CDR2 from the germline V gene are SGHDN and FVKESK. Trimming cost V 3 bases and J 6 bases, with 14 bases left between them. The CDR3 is CASSQALGGHGYTF. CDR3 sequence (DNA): TGTGCCAGCAGCCAGGCCCTGGGGGGGCATGGCTACACCTTC.

The DNA of the CDR3 is TGTGCCAGCAGCTTCGGACTAGCGGGGGGCCACAGTGAGCAGTTCTTC. It translates to CASSFGLAGGHSEQFF. The V and J genes are TRBV5-6 and TRBJ2-1, with TRBD2 matching 14 bases. Germline lookup yields CDR1 SGHDT and CDR2 YYEEEE. The CDR3 runs 16 residues. Trimming removed 2 bases from V and 9 bases from J; junction bases left unmatched: 7.

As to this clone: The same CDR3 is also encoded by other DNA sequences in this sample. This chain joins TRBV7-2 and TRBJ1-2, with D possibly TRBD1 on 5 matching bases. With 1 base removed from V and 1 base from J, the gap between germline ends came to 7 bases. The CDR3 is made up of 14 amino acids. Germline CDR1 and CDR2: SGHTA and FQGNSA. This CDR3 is CASSLGGSNYGYTF. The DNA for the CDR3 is TGTGCCAGCAGCTTAGGGGGCAGTAACTATGGCTACACCTTC.